The entry below describes one TCR beta chain. Its antigen is unknown. The data belong to a study of Ad26.COV2.S vaccination and SARS-CoV-2 variants. Study-wide background: Participants got Ad26.COV2.S intramuscularly, once or twice 56 days apart. Findings of the study overall: Substantial response breadth was reportedly seen for spike-specific CD8+ and CD4+ T cells after vaccination. Vaccinated and placebo-treated recipients had similar non-spike TCR breadth.

Clones were sequenced by immunoSEQ multiplex PCR, and TCRdb holds only the in-frame ones, with some missing. The sample contains about 280,000 clones, about 87% of which appear only once. The CDR3 contains 15 residues. Treatment reported: roughly 19 received Ad26.COV2.S at low or high dose, single or two shots; about five received placebo; per-sample allocation not given. Day 63 following the first vaccine or placebo injection was when the samples were taken. Vaccine was an Ad26 vector expressing Wuhan-strain SARS-CoV-2 spike. The source was peripheral blood, collected in a trial of Ad26.COV2.S vaccine versus placebo. The clonotype originates from a person aged 18-65 years who received the Ad26.COV2.S COVID-19 vaccine or a placebo. V usage is TRBV21-1 and J usage is TRBJ2-3; the table assigns TRBD2, which was not confirmed against the DNA. TRBV21-1 is reported as a pseudogene. The chain's CDR3 is CASSKDSHAGDTQYF. CDR3 coding DNA: TGTGCCAGCAGCAAGGACTCCCATGCCGGGGATACGCAGTATTTT.